The 32 T cell receptor beta chains reported below all come from one sample, sequenced in a study of glioma-infiltrating T cells. TCR alpha and beta CDR3 regions were amplified from RNA using iRepertoire nested multiplex PCR. TCRdb called the multiplex PCR reads again in MiXCR, with one record for every CDR3 protein. This sample has 300,000 to 400,000 distinct CDR3 sequences, with 41% found just once. The source material was glioma tissue, nonneoplastic brain tissue, or PBMCs (not recorded which). These receptors came from a human donor with low-grade glioma or glioblastoma, undergoing nonglioma brain surgery, or in good health (not recorded which).

The J gene is TRBJ2-7, the V gene TRBV12-3 or TRBV12-4; D is ambiguous. The V end was cut by 3 bases, the J end by 5 bases, with 11 bases between. This CDR3 is built from 13 residues. CDR3 protein: CASSLRPCNEQYF. The CDR3 coding sequence is TGTGCCAGCAGTTTGCGACCGTGCAACGAGCAGTACTTC.

This clonotype was recorded a few times. This chain links TRBV10-3 with TRBJ1-5; the match to TRBD1 covers 10 bases. This CDR3 has 15 amino acids. Germline V lookup: CDR1 ENHRY, CDR2 SYGVKD. V lost 3 bases and J lost 10; bases outside the gene matches: 9. CDR3 sequence (DNA): TGTGCCATCAGTGACTCCAGGACAGGGGGTCCCCCCCAGCATTTT. This codes for CAISDSRTGGPPQHF.

Written as DNA, the CDR3 is TGCGCCAGAAGCAGAGGCCCCAGGGACGAGCAGTACTTC. Translation gives CARSRGPRDEQYF. V gene TRBV4-1 combines with J gene TRBJ2-7, with D possibly being TRBD1 (5 bases). Germline assignment: CDR1 MGHRA and CDR2 YSYEKL. V was cut by 9 bases and J by 5 bases, with 17 bases left in between. The CDR3 has 13 residues.

This chain links TRBV7-9 with TRBJ1-2; D is unresolved. This CDR3 has 13 residues. Germline V gene data show CDR1 as SEHNR and CDR2 as FQNEAQ (reference sequence). V lost 5 bases to trimming and J lost 0 bases, with 7 bases between them. CDR3: CASSGTPNYGYTF. The CDR3 DNA sequence: TGTGCCAGCAGCGGAACCCCTAACTATGGCTACACCTTC.

CDR3 amino acids: CSARDQGGVDEKLFF. The CDR3 DNA follows: TGCAGTGCTAGAGATCAAGGAGGGGTCGATGAAAAACTGTTTTTT. The chain carries TRBV20-1 and TRBJ1-4; a weak D match, TRBD1 (5 bases). V lost 0 bases to trimming and J lost 6 bases, with 14 bases between them. Per the germline V gene, CDR1 is DFQATT and CDR2 is SNEGSKA (reference sequence). The CDR3 contains 15 residues.

This clonotype was observed a handful of times. The V call is TRBV4-2, the J call TRBJ1-1; D is unclear. This CDR3 is built from 18 residues. The germline gives CDR1 LGHNA, CDR2 YNFKEQ. Trimming pared 0 bases from V and 1 base from J, leaving 18 bases between. The CDR3 protein is CASSQEPTGKLGNTEAFF. CDR3 sequence (DNA): TGTGCCAGCAGCCAAGAACCTACGGGGAAGTTAGGGAACACTGAAGCTTTCTTT.

Details on this clonotype: A much larger clone differs by one base, so this may be a read error. The CDR3: CSGTGNYGFTF. DNA for the CDR3: TGCAGTGGTACAGGAAACTATGGCTTCACCTTC. The gene calls are TRBV20-1 and TRBJ1-2, with D perhaps matching TRBD1 (5 bases). Germline values: CDR1 DFQATT, CDR2 SNEGSKA (reference sequence). The CDR3 has 11 amino acids.

This rearrangement joins TRBV11-2 to TRBJ2-3, with 9 bases lining up with TRBD2. The length of the CDR3 is 15 residues. Unmatched junction bases numbered 8, after V lost 5 bases and J lost 5 bases. Germline V gives CDR1 SGHAT, CDR2 FQNNGV. CDR3 protein: CASSPRTSEIDTQYF. CDR3 nucleotides: TGTGCCAGCAGCCCCCGGACTAGCGAAATAGATACGCAGTATTTT.

This clonotype was detected a few times. The chain carries TRBV11-2 and TRBJ2-5, with D perhaps matching TRBD1 (6 bases). With 1 base removed from V and 1 base from J, the gap between germline ends came to 10 bases. The CDR3 spans 15 residues. Germline V CDR1 and CDR2: SGHAT, FQNNGV. The DNA for the CDR3 is TGTGCCAGCAGCTTAGGTGTAGGGGGCCAAGAGACCCAGTACTTC. Translation: CASSLGVGGQETQYF.

For this clonotype: A much larger clone differs by one base, so this may be a read error. This likely comes from a read error, as the CDR3 has no conserved phenylalanine or tryptophan at its end. The chain combines TRBV20-1 with TRBJ1-5; 7 positions match TRBD1. This CDR3 has 15 amino acids. Looked up from germline, CDR1 is DFQATT and CDR2 is SNEGSKA (reference sequence). Losses at the gene ends were 0 bases for V and 5 bases for J; bases not matched to a gene: 7. The CDR3 reads CSARDHRDSHQPQHL. In nucleotides, the CDR3 is TGCAGTGCTAGAGACCACCGGGACAGCCATCAGCCCCAGCATCTT.

This clonotype was seen once. This likely comes from a read error, as the CDR3 has no conserved phenylalanine or tryptophan at its end. V usage is TRBV6-2 or TRBV6-3 and J usage is TRBJ2-1; TRBD2 agrees at 12 bases. The germline V gene encodes CDR1 MNHEY and CDR2 SVGEGT. The CDR3 spans 15 residues. This CDR3 is CASSFGLAGPNEQFL. The CDR3 DNA sequence: TGTGCTAGCAGTTTTGGACTAGCGGGACCTAATGAGCAGTTCTTA.

This clonotype has just a few counts. The chain recombines TRBV10-3 with TRBJ2-4; 9 nucleotides align to TRBD1. The germline V gene has CDR1 ENHRY and CDR2 SYGVKD. V was clipped by 4 bases and J by 9 bases; unmatched bases: 10. The CDR3 spans 15 residues. DNA for the CDR3: TGTGCCATCAGTGCTTCCGGGACAGGGAGGGTCATTCAGTACTTC. Its translation is CAISASGTGRVIQYF.

The V call is TRBV20-1, the J call TRBJ2-1; D is tentatively TRBD1 or TRBD2 (5 bases each). Per germline, CDR1 DFQATT and CDR2 SNEGSKA (reference sequence). V was cut by 1 base and J by 2 bases, with 12 bases left in between. The length of the CDR3 is 15 residues. The DNA of the CDR3 is TGCAGTGCTAGAGTCGGGGCGTCCCCCTACAATGAGCAGTTCTTC. This sequence encodes CSARVGASPYNEQFF.

This clonotype was recorded at least ten times. This chain uses TRBV6-2 or TRBV6-3 with TRBJ2-7; D is uncertain. The V gene's germline CDR1 is MNHEY and CDR2 SVGEGT. This CDR3 region has 14 residues. The V end was cut by 2 bases, the J end by 0 bases, with 8 bases between. The CDR3 bases are TGTGCCAGCAGTTACGGATCCAACTCCTACGAGCAGTACTTC. Protein sequence: CASSYGSNSYEQYF.

On this clonotype itself: One base away lies a much larger clone, so this may be a sequencing read error. The V and J genes are TRBV28 and TRBJ1-5; D call uncertain. This CDR3 comprises 12 residues. Germline V CDR1 and CDR2: MDHEN, SYDVKM. The CDR3 sequence: CASGFFNQPQHF. CDR3 in DNA: TGTGCCAGCGGTTTCTTTAATCAGCCCCAGCATTTT.

The table lists this clonotype with many counts. The chain links TRBV28 to TRBJ2-1; TRBD1 aligns across 7 bases. In germline, CDR1 is MDHEN, CDR2 SYDVKM. Trimming cost V 1 base and J 8 bases; bases outside gene matches: 14. This CDR3 spans 17 amino acids. The DNA of the CDR3 is TGTGCCAGCAGTTTATCCCAAATCGGGACAGTCTATCATGAGCAGTTCTTC. Its translation is CASSLSQIGTVYHEQFF. Complete variable domain (other parts from reference TRBV28 and TRBJ2-1): DVKVTQSSRYLVKRTGEKVFLECVQDMDHENMFWYRQDPGLGLRLIYFSYDVKMKEKGDIPEGYSVSREKKERFSLILESASTNQTSMYLCASSLSQIGTVYHEQFFGPGTRLTVL.

This clonotype was detected only a few times. The chain employs TRBV20-1 and TRBJ2-5; TRBD2 agrees at 11 bases. The CDR3 contains 13 residues. The germline V gene has CDR1 DFQATT and CDR2 SNEGSKA (reference sequence). As DNA, the CDR3 is TGCAGACTAGCGGGAGCGAACCAAGAGACCCAGTACTTC. Translating gives CRLAGANQETQYF.

The rearrangement joins TRBV4-3 to TRBJ2-7, with D uncertain. Germline V CDR1 and CDR2: LGHNA, YSLEER. The ends were cut back, 2 bases at V and 6 bases at J, with 14 bases in the middle. The CDR3 is 14 residues long. CDR3 in DNA: TGCGCCAGCAGCCAAAACCGGGCCACCGGCGAGCAGTACTTC. This codes for CASSQNRATGEQYF.

The gene calls are TRBV4-3 and TRBJ1-2; D gene uncertain. Trimming removed 1 base at V and 6 bases at J, with 12 bases between. This CDR3 region has 14 residues. CDR1 is LGHNA and CDR2 is YSLEER in the germline V gene. CDR3 sequence reads: CASSQVRKGDGYTF. The CDR3 coding sequence is TGCGCCAGCAGCCAAGTGCGAAAGGGCGATGGCTACACCTTC.

This clonotype turned up a few times. V is TRBV2 and J is TRBJ2-3; 12 nucleotides align to TRBD2. Trimming took 7 bases from V and 4 from J; bases not matched to a gene: 15. The germline V gene has CDR1 SNHLY and CDR2 FYNNEI. The CDR3 sequence is 18 residues long. CDR3 coding DNA: TGTGCCAGCATCACACTAGCGGGAGGCCACCCAAATCCAGATACGCAGTATTTT. This gives the protein CASITLAGGHPNPDTQYF.

At least ten counts were recorded for this clonotype. The chain has TRBV15 and TRBJ1-1; no reliable D call. Looked up from germline, CDR1 is LNHNV and CDR2 is YYDKDF (reference sequence). Trimming removed 0 bases from V and 3 bases from J, with 8 bases in between. There are 14 residues in the CDR3. In DNA form, the CDR3 reads TGTGCCACCAGCAGAGATTTGTTTGACACTGAAGCTTTCTTT. It is translated as CATSRDLFDTEAFF.

There are many counts of this clonotype. The rearrangement links TRBV24-1 to TRBJ2-1; D is possibly TRBD1 or TRBD2 (5 bases each). Germline CDR1 KGHDR, CDR2 SFDVKD. Trimming took 5 bases from V and 8 from J, leaving 18 bases between them. The CDR3 has 15 residues. The CDR3 nucleotides read TGTGCCACCAGTGCCCCCAGTGAGGGGCGGGATGAGCAGTTCTTC. This sequence encodes CATSAPSEGRDEQFF.

This chain connects TRBV18 to TRBJ2-5; D is uncertain. The CDR3 length is 13 residues. The V gene lost 3 bases and the J gene lost 2 bases, with 7 bases spanning the gap. Germline values: CDR1 KGHSH, CDR2 LQKENI. The CDR3 DNA reads TGTGCCAGCTCACCGGAGATACAAGAGACCCAGTACTTC. Translation gives CASSPEIQETQYF.

This clonotype was counted only a few times. The V and J genes are TRBV19 and TRBJ1-1; tentative D call: TRBD1 (5 bases). V lost 5 bases and J 2 bases, leaving 15 bases between the germline ends. The CDR3 contains 15 residues. In germline, CDR1 is LNHDA, CDR2 SQIVND (reference sequence). CDR3 coding DNA: TGTGCCAGTAGTTTACAAGGTGGGACCAACACTGAAGCTTTCTTT. This translates into CASSLQGGTNTEAFF. The whole variable domain, filled in from reference TRBV19 and TRBJ1-1, reads DGGITQSPKYLFRKEGQNVTLSCEQNLNHDAMYWYRQDPGQGLRLIYYSQIVNDFQKGDIAEGYSVSREKKESFPLTVTSAQKNPTAFYLCASSLQGGTNTEAFFGQGTRLTVV.

This clonotype was seen ten or more times. The chain employs TRBV27 and TRBJ2-2; no reliable D call. CDR3 length: 15 amino acids. CDR1 and CDR2 from the germline V gene are MNHEY and SMNVEV (reference sequence). V lost 2 bases and J 4 bases, leaving 11 bases between the germline ends. CDR3 sequence reads: CASSLAAQSTGELFF. DNA of the CDR3: TGTGCCAGCAGTTTAGCCGCTCAGTCCACCGGGGAGCTGTTTTTT.

This sequence joins TRBV24-1 and TRBJ2-5; D not resolved. This CDR3 has 12 amino acids. Germline lookup yields CDR1 KGHDR and CDR2 SFDVKD. V lost 3 bases and J 3 bases, leaving 4 bases between the germline ends. The CDR3 region is CATSDTEETQYF. The DNA of the CDR3 is TGTGCCACCAGTGATACAGAAGAGACCCAGTACTTC.

This clonotype was picked up many times. The chain joins TRBV20-1 to TRBJ1-5; D gene unclear. CDR1 and CDR2 from the germline V gene are DFQATT and SNEGSKA (reference sequence). The V gene lost 6 bases and the J gene lost 2 bases, with 8 bases spanning the gap. The CDR3 runs 12 residues. In DNA form, the CDR3 reads TGCAGTGCCGAGGACGGCAATCAGCCCCAGCATTTT. It specifies CSAEDGNQPQHF.

The chain has TRBV28 and TRBJ1-5; 8 bases match TRBD1. The CDR3 loop spans 16 amino acids. CDR1 is MDHEN, CDR2 SYDVKM, per germline. The V segment lost 4 bases and the J segment 3 bases; nucleotides outside the gene matches: 8. The CDR3 DNA is TGTGCCAGCAGTTCCCCGACAGGGGCGATCAATCAGCCCCAGCATTTT. It is translated as CASSSPTGAINQPQHF.

The V call is TRBV3-1, the J call TRBJ2-7, with 7 bases fitting TRBD1. CDR3 length equals 13 residues. V gave up 3 bases and J gave up 4 bases; unmatched junction bases: 3. CDR1 is LGHDT, CDR2 YNNKEL, per germline (reference sequence). The CDR3 DNA sequence: TGTGCCAGCAGCCACGGGACAGATTACGAGCAGTACTTC. Amino acids: CASSHGTDYEQYF.

The chain employs TRBV6-1 and TRBJ1-2, with D hard to call. The V gene's germline CDR1 is MNHNS and CDR2 SASEGT. Deletions cut 7 bases from V and 7 bases from J, with 10 bases between. CDR3 length: 11 residues. CDR3 DNA sequence: TGTGCCAGCACTCCCGGTGCTGGCTACACCTTC. This sequence encodes CASTPGAGYTF.

CDR3 protein: CATSRSKLAGVVNEQFF. CDR3 nucleotides: TGTGCCACCAGCCGCTCAAAACTAGCGGGAGTAGTCAATGAGCAGTTCTTC. J is TRBJ2-1 and V is TRBV15; 11 positions agree with TRBD2. Trimming took 5 bases from V and 6 from J; bases not matched to a gene: 12. Germline V lookup: CDR1 LNHNV, CDR2 YYDKDF (reference sequence). The CDR3 contains 17 residues.

This clonotype turned up a few times. This chain links TRBV3-1 with TRBJ1-1, with D uncertain. Between the trimmed V and J ends, which lost 2 bases and 1 base, there was a span of 8 bases. The CDR3 length is 14 residues. Germline V CDR1 and CDR2: LGHDT, YNNKEL (reference sequence). The CDR3, as DNA: TGTGCCAGCAGCCAAAGTAGGTCGAACACTGAAGCTTTCTTT. This sequence encodes CASSQSRSNTEAFF.